The 14 T cell receptor beta chains below were found in one sample sequenced in a study of early T cells in non-severe SARS-CoV-2 infection. Each CDR3 protein gets one entry after TCRdb re-called the 5' RACE reads with MiXCR. The table has about 64,000 distinct CDR3 sequences, around 21% seen once. Sequences were derived from whole blood, sampled at baseline. These receptors were taken from an adult who was a healthcare worker with PCR-confirmed SARS-CoV-2 infection or an uninfected control (not recorded which).

This clonotype was counted between two and nine times. V and J are TRBV14 and TRBJ2-7, with D perhaps given as TRBD1 or TRBD2 (5 bases each). Germline V gene sequence: CDR1 SGHDN, CDR2 FVKESK. CDR3 length equals 15 residues. V gave up 3 bases and J gave up 6 bases, with 18 bases separating them. CDR3 DNA sequence: TGTGCCAGCAGCCATTGGCCGGGGCACGTCGGCGAGCAGTACTTC. Its protein product is CASSHWPGHVGEQYF.

This chain links TRBV3-1 with TRBJ1-2; 7 bases are shared with TRBD1. The V gene's germline CDR1 is LGHDT and CDR2 YNNKEL (reference sequence). J gave up 7 bases and V 6 bases, and 8 bases lay outside the gene matches. The CDR3 runs to 13 residues. CDR3 in amino acids: CASRLGQNGGYTF. The CDR3 coding sequence is TGTGCCAGCAGGCTGGGACAGAATGGTGGCTACACCTTC.

In its sample, this clonotype was seen a few times. The V call is TRBV7-9, the J call TRBJ1-2, with no clear D. This CDR3 is built from 13 residues. Germline V lookup: CDR1 SEHNR, CDR2 FQNEAQ (reference sequence). Trimming took off 3 bases at V and 2 bases at J, with 7 bases between the two ends. CDR3 sequence reads: CASSLDGNYGYTF. The CDR3 bases are TGTGCCAGCAGCTTGGACGGGAACTATGGCTACACCTTC.

This clonotype has more than one count but fewer than ten. The rearrangement links TRBV11-2 to TRBJ1-1, with no clear D. CDR1 is SGHAT and CDR2 is FQNNGV in the germline V gene. The length of the CDR3 is 14 residues. Trimming pared 5 bases from V and 1 base from J, leaving 11 bases between. CDR3 protein: CASSPSRRNTEAFF. CDR3 DNA: TGTGCCAGCAGCCCCTCTCGACGGAACACTGAAGCTTTCTTT.

The chain couples TRBV20-1 to TRBJ1-2; D may be TRBD1 (6 bases). The CDR3 contains 12 residues. CDR1 DFQATT and CDR2 SNEGSKA come from the germline V gene (reference sequence). Between the trimmed V and J ends, which lost 5 bases and 8 bases, there was a span of 15 bases. The CDR3 protein is CSAPPGEAGYTF. CDR3 in DNA: TGCAGTGCTCCACCAGGGGAGGCGGGCTACACCTTC.

There are many counts of this clonotype. The rearrangement joins TRBV27 to TRBJ1-4; D may be TRBD1 (6 bases). This CDR3 contains 13 residues. Germline loops: CDR1 MNHEY, CDR2 SMNVEV (reference sequence). V lost 2 bases to trimming and J lost 8 bases, with 9 bases between them. The DNA of the CDR3 is TGTGCCAGCAGTTTACGGACAGAAGAAAAACTGTTTTTT. Its protein product is CASSLRTEEKLFF.

The chain joins TRBV11-2 to TRBJ2-3; D gene ambiguous. In germline, CDR1 is SGHAT, CDR2 FQNNGV. V was clipped by 5 bases and J by 2 bases, with 11 bases between them. The CDR3 has 14 amino acids. The CDR3 DNA sequence: TGTGCCAGCAGCAGCCGGACGGTCACAGATACGCAGTATTTT. This translates into CASSSRTVTDTQYF. The full variable domain, with the rest looked up from reference TRBV11-2 and TRBJ2-3, is EAGVAQSPRYKIIEKRQSVAFWCNPISGHATLYWYQQILGQGPKLLIQFQNNGVVDDSQLPKDRFSAERLKGVDSTLKIQPAKLEDSAVYLCASSSRTVTDTQYFGPGTRLTVL.

This clonotype has more than one count but fewer than ten. The chain recombines TRBV7-6 with TRBJ2-1, with D possibly TRBD1 on 6 matching bases. The CDR3 extends over 14 amino acids. V was pared by 0 bases and J by 10 bases, with 13 bases between. Germline lookup yields CDR1 SGHVS and CDR2 FNYEAQ. The CDR3 here is CASSLAAETGEQFF. The CDR3, as DNA: TGTGCCAGCAGCTTAGCCGCGGAGACAGGAGAGCAGTTCTTC.

This clonotype was detected only a few times. The rearrangement joins TRBV27 to TRBJ2-7; no reliable D call. Germline V gives CDR1 MNHEY, CDR2 SMNVEV (reference sequence). This CDR3 contains 14 residues. The V and J ends lost 3 bases and 7 bases respectively, with 16 bases between them. CDR3 region: CASSLTFLSSEQYF. The CDR3 bases are TGTGCCAGCAGTTTGACGTTTCTGAGTAGTGAGCAGTACTTC.

The CDR3 coding sequence is TGCGCCAGCAGAAACCTATACGAGCAGTACTTC. Its protein product is CASRNLYEQYF. The chain carries TRBV5-1 and TRBJ2-7, with no clear D. Trimming took 5 bases from V and 4 from J, leaving 7 bases between them. The CDR3 loop spans 11 amino acids. CDR1 is SGHRS, CDR2 YFSETQ, per germline.

The chain joins TRBV7-9 to TRBJ2-1; 9 nucleotides align to TRBD2. The CDR3 contains 16 residues. Germline CDR1 reads SEHNR; CDR2 reads FQNEAQ (reference sequence). The ends lost 2 bases at V and 7 bases at J; junction bases unmatched: 9. CDR3 protein: CASSLFRGGASNEQFF. The CDR3 DNA follows: TGTGCCAGCAGCTTATTTCGCGGGGGGGCCTCGAATGAGCAGTTCTTC.

The count of this clonotype is one. This sequence may be a read error, since a much larger clone differs from it by one base. This rearrangement joins TRBV6-5 to TRBJ2-5; D unclear. Deletions cut 4 bases from V and 5 bases from J, with 14 bases between. The CDR3 is made up of 14 amino acids. CDR1 and CDR2 (germline): MNHEY, SVGAGI. The CDR3 spells CASSSQRDVETQYF. The CDR3, as DNA: TGTGCCAGCAGTTCCCAGCGCGATGTGGAGACCCAGTACTTC.

V gene TRBV28 combines with J gene TRBJ2-3; no definite D call. CDR3 size: 12 residues. V was clipped by 4 bases and J by 5 bases, with 7 bases between them. CDR1 and CDR2 (germline): MDHEN, SYDVKM. This chain's CDR3 is CASSSGGDTQYF. The CDR3 coding sequence is TGTGCCAGCAGTTCTGGCGGAGATACGCAGTATTTT. Full variable domain (rest looked up from reference TRBV28 and TRBJ2-3): DVKVTQSSRYLVKRTGEKVFLECVQDMDHENMFWYRQDPGLGLRLIYFSYDVKMKEKGDIPEGYSVSREKKERFSLILESASTNQTSMYLCASSSGGDTQYFGPGTRLTVL.

On this clonotype itself: One junction end disagrees with the germline gene, perhaps due to a read error. The J gene is TRBJ1-2, the V gene TRBV14; D is undetermined. CDR1 and CDR2 from the germline V gene are SGHDN and FVKESK. This CDR3 spans 13 amino acids. CDR3 loop: CATSQLYLAGYTF. The CDR3 bases are TGTGCCACCAGCCAGTTGTACCTCGCGGGCTACACCTTC.